This passage covers 27 T cell receptor beta chains from one sample sequenced in a study of blood T cell repertoires in COVID-19. Clones were read by immunoSEQ multiplex PCR, and TCRdb kept only the in-frame ones, dropping some. The table lists 70,000 to 100,000 clones, approximately 70% of them singletons, with about 22% in the top ten. Specimen: peripheral blood. These receptors all come from a woman aged 60-70 years in a cohort sampled during active or convalescent COVID-19.

As DNA, the CDR3 is TGCGCCAGCAGCCGCGGTGTAGCGGGGGGGGGACGCCAAGAGACCCAGTACTTC. It codes for CASSRGVAGGGRQETQYF. This chain links TRBV4-1 with TRBJ2-5, with 11 bases aligning to TRBD2. Germline V gene lookup returns CDR1 MGHRA and CDR2 YSYEKL. J gave up 1 base and V 4 bases, and 11 bases lay outside the gene matches. The CDR3 totals 18 residues.

This clone was counted a single time. This chain's CDR3 is CASSKEWTGTGEQYF. CDR3 nucleotide sequence: TGTGCCAGCAGCAAAGAATGGACGGGGACAGGCGAGCAGTACTTC. The chain links TRBV21-1 to TRBJ2-7; the table's D call, TRBD1, was not checked against the DNA. TRBV21-1 constitutes a pseudogene. The CDR3 runs 15 residues.

This clone is a singleton in its sample. The chain joins TRBV19 to TRBJ1-5; D is undetermined. CDR1 LNHDA and CDR2 SQIVND come from the germline V gene (reference sequence). V was shortened by 4 bases and J by 4 bases, with 8 bases between the two germline ends. The CDR3 has 13 residues. The CDR3 reads CASSRAENQPQHF. DNA for the CDR3: TGTGCCAGTAGTAGGGCAGAAAATCAGCCCCAGCATTTT.

Remarks on this clone: Other DNA sequences of this sample code for an identical CDR3. The V and J genes are TRBV28 and TRBJ1-2; 8 positions agree with TRBD1. From germline, CDR1 is MDHEN and CDR2 SYDVKM. V lost 1 base, J lost 8 bases, and 3 bases stayed unmatched. CDR3 length: 13 residues. CDR3 amino acids: CASSLSRGRGYTF. Here the CDR3 DNA reads TGTGCCAGCAGTTTATCCAGGGGGCGAGGCTACACCTTC.

CDR3 in amino acids: CASSQGDRGGEAFF. The CDR3 nucleotides read TGTGCCAGCAGCCAAGGGGACAGGGGGGGTGAAGCTTTCTTT. V gene TRBV3-1 (or the pseudogene TRBV3-2) combines with J gene TRBJ1-1, with TRBD1 matching 11 bases. Trimming removed 1 base from V and 7 bases from J; junction bases left unmatched: 2. The germline V gene encodes CDR1 LGHDT and CDR2 YNNKEL (reference sequence). The CDR3 totals 14 residues.

V gene TRBV19 combines with J gene TRBJ2-7; possible D gene TRBD1, 5 bases. Trimming took off 1 base at V and 3 bases at J, with 7 bases between the two ends. The germline V gene encodes CDR1 LNHDA and CDR2 SQIVND (reference sequence). This CDR3 is built from 13 residues. As DNA, the CDR3 is TGTGCCAGTAGTATAGCCGACAGCTACGAGCAGTACTTC. Protein sequence: CASSIADSYEQYF. The whole variable domain, filled in from reference TRBV19 and TRBJ2-7, reads DGGITQSPKYLFRKEGQNVTLSCEQNLNHDAMYWYRQDPGQGLRLIYYSQIVNDFQKGDIAEGYSVSREKKESFPLTVTSAQKNPTAFYLCASSIADSYEQYFGPGTRLTVT.

This clone was recorded a few times. The V gene is TRBV6-1, the J gene TRBJ2-3; TRBD1 is a possible D gene (6 bases). Trimming shortened V by 3 bases and J by 4 bases, and 17 bases separated the two germline ends. Looked up from germline, CDR1 is MNHNS and CDR2 is SASEGT. The CDR3 is 16 residues long. The CDR3 region is CASSDTVLRGSDTQYF. The DNA of the CDR3 is TGTGCCAGCAGTGATACGGTCCTCAGGGGCTCAGATACGCAGTATTTT.

This chain connects TRBV7-9 to TRBJ2-7; TRBD2 matches 14 bases. Germline CDR1 reads SEHNR; CDR2 reads FQNEAQ (reference sequence). This CDR3 is built from 19 residues. The trim removed 1 base at V and 1 base at J, leaving 9 bases unmatched. The CDR3 spells CASSLGAGLAGGISYEQYF. CDR3 in DNA: TGTGCCAGCAGCTTAGGGGCCGGACTAGCGGGGGGTATATCCTACGAGCAGTACTTC.

The chain carries TRBV7-9 and TRBJ2-7, with TRBD1 identical over 7 bases. Germline trimming cut 5 bases from V and 2 bases from J; bases unmatched to any gene: 6. CDR1 and CDR2 from the germline V gene are SEHNR and FQNEAQ (reference sequence). The CDR3 is 14 residues long. In DNA, the CDR3 is TGTGCCAGCAGCCCCCGGGACAGAGCCTACGAGCAGTACTTC. It yields the protein CASSPRDRAYEQYF.

The rearrangement links TRBV5-1 to TRBJ2-2; 10 nucleotides agree with TRBD1. The V and J ends lost 3 bases and 6 bases, in that order; junction bases with no gene match: 5. The CDR3 is 15 amino acids. Germline-derived CDR1 and CDR2 are SGHRS and YFSETQ. This CDR3 is CASSWTGGDAGELFF. CDR3 nucleotides: TGCGCCAGCAGCTGGACAGGGGGGGACGCCGGGGAGCTGTTTTTT.

This clone has a handful of counts. CDR3 protein: CASSFSTRHSPLHF. The CDR3 coding sequence is TGTGCCAGCAGCTTTTCGACAAGGCATTCACCCCTCCACTTT. V usage is TRBV7-9 and J usage is TRBJ1-6; D is uncertain. V was pared by 3 bases and J by 8 bases, with 11 bases between. The CDR3 sequence is 14 residues long. From germline, CDR1 is SEHNR and CDR2 FQNEAQ (reference sequence).

The chain combines TRBV9 with TRBJ1-2; the D gene is possibly TRBD1 (6 bases). The V gene lost 2 bases and the J gene lost 8 bases, with 22 bases spanning the gap. CDR3 length: 16 amino acids. CDR1 is SGDLS, CDR2 YYNGEE, per germline. CDR3 DNA: TGTGCCAGCAGCGTGGGAGAAGGCGGGGGGGCGCAAGGCTACACCTTC. Translating it yields CASSVGEGGGAQGYTF.

J is TRBJ1-2 and V is TRBV7-2, with 7 nucleotides matching TRBD1. CDR1 SGHTA and CDR2 FQGNSA come from the germline V gene. V lost 5 bases and J lost 7; bases outside the gene matches: 10. The CDR3 runs to 14 residues. Written as DNA, the CDR3 is TGTGCCAGCAGCCAGAGAGACAGGGTCACTGGCTACACCTTC. Residues: CASSQRDRVTGYTF.

This chain uses TRBV5-6 with TRBJ1-1; 9 bases align to TRBD1. Per the germline V gene, CDR1 is SGHDT and CDR2 is YYEEEE. CDR3 length equals 13 residues. V shed 4 bases, J shed 7 bases, and the junction held 5 bases outside the gene matches. CDR3 in amino acids: CASSRPGQGEAFF. As DNA, the CDR3 is TGTGCCAGCAGCCGGCCGGGACAGGGTGAAGCTTTCTTT.

The chain has TRBV28 and TRBJ2-4; no firm D call. CDR3 length equals 16 residues. The V gene's germline CDR1 is MDHEN and CDR2 SYDVKM. The V end lost 2 bases, the J end lost 0 bases, and 11 bases lay between the germline ends. The CDR3, as DNA: TGTGCCAGCAGTTTAACCGGGTCCCTAGCCAAAAACATTCAGTACTTC. The encoded protein is CASSLTGSLAKNIQYF.

The chain combines TRBV7-9 with TRBJ2-3; 7 nucleotides match TRBD1. The germline V gene has CDR1 SEHNR and CDR2 FQNEAQ (reference sequence). V shed 11 bases and J 4 bases; nucleotides not matched to a gene: 9. The CDR3 is 13 amino acids. In DNA form, the CDR3 reads TGTGCCGGAGGACAGGTGGTCCCAGATACGCAGTATTTT. Residues: CAGGQVVPDTQYF.

The rearrangement uses TRBV28 and TRBJ1-3; 12 positions agree with TRBD1. Trimming removed 4 bases from V and 4 bases from J; junction bases left unmatched: 5. Per the germline V gene, CDR1 is MDHEN and CDR2 is SYDVKM. This CDR3 spans 16 amino acids. Here the CDR3 DNA reads TGTGCCAGCAGTTCGGGACAGGGGGCGCAGGGAAACACCATATATTTT. Its translation is CASSSGQGAQGNTIYF.

The chain links TRBV19 to TRBJ1-1; D is ambiguous. CDR1 is LNHDA, CDR2 SQIVND, per germline (reference sequence). CDR3 length: 15 amino acids. V shed 4 bases and J shed 0 bases, with 12 bases lying between them. CDR3 coding DNA: TGTGCCAGTAGTACTGGTGGGGAGATGAACACTGAAGCTTTCTTT. Its translation is CASSTGGEMNTEAFF.

J is TRBJ2-7 and V is TRBV19; 9 bases line up with TRBD1. The germline gives CDR1 LNHDA, CDR2 SQIVND (reference sequence). The length of the CDR3 is 14 residues. Losses at the gene ends were 10 bases for V and 3 bases for J; bases not matched to a gene: 10. CDR3 residues: CAKLPGTGHYEQYF. In nucleotides, the CDR3 is TGTGCCAAGCTTCCCGGGACAGGGCACTACGAGCAGTACTTC.

The chain is built from TRBV6-5 and TRBJ2-2; 15 bases are a match to TRBD2. V lost 3 bases, J lost 5 bases, and 1 base stayed unmatched. The CDR3 is made up of 16 amino acids. Germline V gene lookup returns CDR1 MNHEY and CDR2 SVGAGI. CDR3 region: CASSYGLAGGTGELFF. In nucleotides, the CDR3 is TGTGCCAGCAGTTATGGACTAGCGGGGGGGACCGGGGAGCTGTTTTTT.

This clone was counted once. V is TRBV15 and J is TRBJ2-2; weak D call: TRBD2 (5 bases). CDR3 length: 16 amino acids. Germline CDR1 is LNHNV and CDR2 is YYDKDF (reference sequence). V was shortened by 5 bases and J by 3 bases, with 16 bases between the two germline ends. The CDR3 here is CATSPSTGSDTGELFF. CDR3 DNA: TGTGCCACCAGCCCTAGTACGGGAAGTGACACCGGGGAGCTGTTTTTT.

This chain links TRBV5-1 with TRBJ2-1; TRBD1 aligns across 10 bases. Trimming removed 4 bases from V and 7 bases from J; junction bases left unmatched: 2. The CDR3 is made up of 13 amino acids. Germline V gives CDR1 SGHRS, CDR2 YFSETQ. The CDR3 loop is CASSADRGNEQFF. In DNA, the CDR3 is TGCGCCAGCAGCGCGGACAGGGGGAATGAGCAGTTCTTC.

This clone has just a few counts. CDR3 nucleotide sequence: TGTGCCAGCAGTAACGGGGGGGCCGGCGGGGAGCTGTTTTTT. Translated: CASSNGGAGGELFF. The genes are TRBV7-6 and TRBJ2-2; TRBD2 matches at 8 bases. The ends lost 6 bases at V and 7 bases at J; junction bases unmatched: 7. The CDR3 is 14 amino acids. Germline CDR1 and CDR2: SGHVS and FNYEAQ.

Ten or more counts support this clone. This chain joins TRBV19 and TRBJ1-5; D call uncertain. Germline V CDR1 and CDR2: LNHDA, SQIVND (reference sequence). The CDR3 has 14 residues. The germline V and J ends were trimmed by 5 bases and 1 base, with 9 bases remaining between them. CDR3 nucleotides: TGTGCCAGTAGTTTCTCCTCCAGCAATCAGCCCCAGCATTTT. Protein sequence: CASSFSSSNQPQHF.

V usage is TRBV3-1 (or the pseudogene TRBV3-2) and J usage is TRBJ2-2, with TRBD2 matching 11 bases. The trim removed 1 base at V and 1 base at J, leaving 14 bases unmatched. From germline, CDR1 is LGHDT and CDR2 YNNKEL (reference sequence). The CDR3 has 21 amino acids. The CDR3 protein is CASSQVFLAGGHFMNTGELFF. CDR3 DNA sequence: TGTGCCAGCAGCCAAGTTTTTTTAGCGGGGGGGCATTTTATGAACACCGGGGAGCTGTTTTTT.

The gene calls are TRBV6-2 or TRBV6-3 and TRBJ1-5, with D possibly being TRBD1 (5 bases). The CDR3 has 14 residues. CDR1 is MNHEY, CDR2 SVGEGT, per germline. The V end lost 5 bases, the J end lost 7 bases, and 15 bases lay between the germline ends. The CDR3 nucleotides read TGTGCCAGCAGTCTACAATCAGGGAAGCAGCCCCAGCATTTT. It encodes CASSLQSGKQPQHF.

The chain combines TRBV3-1 (or the pseudogene TRBV3-2) with TRBJ1-3, with D hard to call. This CDR3 contains 13 residues. The germline V gene encodes CDR1 LGHDT and CDR2 YNNKEL (reference sequence). V dropped 2 bases and J dropped 4 bases, with 6 bases sitting between them. CDR3 nucleotide sequence: TGTGCCAGCAGCCAACCGACAGGAAACACCATATATTTT. It translates to CASSQPTGNTIYF.